The 12 T cell receptor beta chains reported below all come from one sample, sequenced in a study of blood T cells in healthy people across ages. Through a sample-barcoded 5' primer and a J-beta primer mix, a second PCR was run for roughly 6 to 11 cycles. Each CDR3 protein gets one entry after TCRdb re-called the 5' RACE reads with MiXCR. The table lists approximately 820,000 distinct CDR3 sequences, approximately 48% of them singletons. The sequencing sample was made of blood. The receptors derive from a man aged 60 to 75 in good health.

In its sample, this clonotype was seen a few times. This sequence joins TRBV6-5 and TRBJ1-6, with D uncertain. The CDR3 totals 15 residues. Germline CDR1 MNHEY, CDR2 SVGAGI. Trimming stripped 5 bases from V and 7 bases from J, with 15 bases between. CDR3 sequence: CASSLGRHKNSPLHF. CDR3 in DNA: TGTGCCAGCAGTCTGGGGAGACACAAAAATTCACCCCTCCACTTT.

V is TRBV28 and J is TRBJ1-5; the D is unclear. CDR1 MDHEN and CDR2 SYDVKM come from the germline V gene. This CDR3 region has 15 residues. V lost 1 base and J lost 4, with 11 bases in between. The CDR3 region has the DNA TGTGCCAGCAGTTTATACGACCCAGCTAATCAGCCCCAGCATTTT. Translated: CASSLYDPANQPQHF.

The V and J genes are TRBV29-1 and TRBJ1-6, with TRBD1 identical over 9 bases. CDR3 size: 13 residues. CDR1 is SQVTM and CDR2 is ANQGSEA in the germline V gene. Trimming cost V 6 bases and J 10 bases; bases outside gene matches: 7. CDR3 in amino acids: CSVAQGAGSPLHF. CDR3 nucleotide sequence: TGCAGCGTCGCACAGGGGGCAGGGTCACCCCTCCACTTT. The variable domain in full, completed from reference TRBV29-1 and TRBJ1-6, reads SAVISQKPSRDICQRGTSLTIQCQVDSQVTMMFWYRQQPGQSLTLIATANQGSEATYESGFVIDKFPISRPNLTFSTLTVSNMSPEDSSIYLCSVAQGAGSPLHFGNGTRLTVT.

V is TRBV27 and J is TRBJ2-3, with 7 bases fitting TRBD1. Germline-derived CDR1 and CDR2 are MNHEY and SMNVEV (reference sequence). V lost 3 bases to trimming and J lost 3 bases; unmatched junction nucleotides: 6. The CDR3 contains 15 residues. CDR3 region: CASSFRTGRTDTQYF. Written as DNA, the CDR3 is TGTGCCAGCAGTTTTCGGACAGGACGAACAGATACGCAGTATTTT.

The J gene is TRBJ2-3, the V gene TRBV20-1, with 8 bases lining up with TRBD2. The CDR3 sequence is 13 residues long. Germline V gene data show CDR1 as DFQATT and CDR2 as SNEGSKA (reference sequence). V shed 5 bases and J 5 bases; nucleotides not matched to a gene: 6. CDR3 loop: CSAAGTRGDTQYF. In nucleotides, the CDR3 is TGCAGTGCTGCCGGGACTAGGGGAGATACGCAGTATTTT.

CDR3 DNA: TGTGCCTGGAGCAGGAGTAGATCAGAGACCCAGTACTTC. Its protein product is CAWSRSRSETQYF. The chain recombines TRBV30 with TRBJ2-5, with unresolved D. CDR1 is GTSNPN, CDR2 SVGIG, per germline (reference sequence). Deletions cut 3 bases from V and 4 bases from J, with 12 bases between. The CDR3 totals 13 residues.

Only a few counts were recorded for this clonotype. The rearrangement joins TRBV7-2 to TRBJ2-7; TRBD1 or TRBD2 may be the D gene (6 bases each). There are 13 residues in the CDR3. Looked up from germline, CDR1 is SGHTA and CDR2 is FQGNSA. Trimming removed 4 bases from V and 5 bases from J, with 12 bases in between. The CDR3 DNA is TGTGCCAGCAGCTATAGGGGGGTAGACGAGCAGTACTTC. The encoded protein is CASSYRGVDEQYF.

The chain recombines TRBV12-3 or TRBV12-4 with TRBJ1-2; a possible D gene is TRBD1 (6 bases). The CDR3 is 13 amino acids. V was trimmed by 7 bases and J by 6 bases, leaving 15 bases between them. The CDR3 loop reads CASTHGPGDGYTF. The CDR3 nucleotides are TGTGCCAGCACCCACGGGCCAGGGGATGGCTACACCTTC.

V gene TRBV20-1 combines with J gene TRBJ1-2; a possible D gene is TRBD1 (5 bases). The length of the CDR3 is 15 residues. CDR1 is DFQATT and CDR2 is SNEGSKA in the germline V gene (reference sequence). The germline V and J ends were trimmed by 5 bases and 3 bases, with 19 bases remaining between them. The CDR3 reads CSAGPTPGFHYGYTF. The CDR3 nucleotides read TGCAGTGCTGGACCGACACCAGGGTTTCACTATGGCTACACCTTC.

The CDR3 here is CASSDLMSGGDEQYF. The CDR3 DNA reads TGTGCCAGCAGTGACCTTATGAGCGGGGGGGATGAGCAGTACTTC. The J gene is TRBJ2-5, the V gene TRBV6-4; 10 nucleotides line up with TRBD2. The CDR3 covers 15 residues. Losses at the gene ends were 2 bases for V and 11 bases for J; bases not matched to a gene: 11. Germline CDR1 MRHNA, CDR2 SNTAGT.

This clonotype has a count of ten or more. This sequence joins TRBV7-9 and TRBJ1-6; D gene ambiguous. Trimming took off 0 bases at V and 8 bases at J, with 11 bases between the two ends. The length of the CDR3 is 15 residues. The germline V gene has CDR1 SEHNR and CDR2 FQNEAQ (reference sequence). The CDR3 coding sequence is TGTGCCAGCAGCTTAGCAGGGCGCGGGTATTCACCCCTCCACTTT. It is translated as CASSLAGRGYSPLHF.

The chain carries TRBV7-2 and TRBJ2-1; D perhaps matches TRBD2 (6 bases). Trimming left V 0 bases short and J 3 bases short, with 15 bases between. Looked up from germline, CDR1 is SGHTA and CDR2 is FQGNSA. The length of the CDR3 is 17 residues. As DNA, the CDR3 is TGTGCCAGCAGCTTAGCAGATCGGACTAAACGCTACAATGAGCAGTTCTTC. This gives the protein CASSLADRTKRYNEQFF.